A single sample is the source of the 5 T cell receptor beta chains below, sequenced in a study of regulatory T cells in long-lasting Graves disease. The authors built TCR beta libraries using iRepertoire HTBI primers and Arm-PCR of CDR3 regions. One entry per CDR3 protein, called by TCRdb with MiXCR from the multiplex PCR reads. The profile shows 550,000 to 600,000 distinct CDR3 sequences, about 16% of them singletons. Time point in this sample: newly diagnosed GD, antithyroid drugs for less than 3 months. RNA extracted from PBMCs served as the sequencing template. This sample was shared with a second study, whose subject was T cells in Graves' hyperthyroidism and ophthalmopathy.

This material consisted of peripheral blood mononuclear cells (PBMCs), taken at new diagnosis, from a patient treated with antithyroid drugs. The source is a man in his late teens or twenties with Graves disease.

The chain combines TRBV7-2 with TRBJ1-1; D is unclear. V was pared by 1 base and J by 5 bases, with 8 bases between. CDR1 SGHTA and CDR2 FQGNSA come from the germline V gene. The CDR3 totals 13 residues. The CDR3 sequence: CASSLVWGTEAFF. The CDR3 bases are TGTGCCAGCAGCTTAGTCTGGGGAACTGAAGCTTTCTTT.

The chain uses TRBV9 and TRBJ2-3; 11 bases match TRBD2. J lost 4 bases, V lost 0 bases, and 7 bases had no gene match. CDR1 SGDLS and CDR2 YYNGEE come from the germline V gene. The CDR3 sequence is 17 residues long. CDR3 coding DNA: TGTGCCAGCAGCGTAGAAAGTAGCGGGAGGGCCGCAGATACGCAGTATTTT. Protein: CASSVESSGRAADTQYF.

The rearrangement joins TRBV5-1 to TRBJ2-5, with D tentatively TRBD1 (6 bases). The CDR3 sequence is 12 residues long. The V gene's germline CDR1 is SGHRS and CDR2 YFSETQ. Trimming removed 8 bases from V and 3 bases from J, with 11 bases in between. CDR3 amino acids: CASRRTEETQYF. The CDR3 nucleotides read TGCGCCAGTAGGAGGACAGAAGAGACCCAGTACTTC.

In this sample, this clonotype turned up a few times. The gene calls are TRBV6-1 and TRBJ2-4; 8 bases are shared with TRBD1. This CDR3 contains 14 residues. Germline CDR1 is MNHNS and CDR2 is SASEGT. V lost 6 bases to trimming and J lost 9 bases; unmatched junction nucleotides: 10. The chain's CDR3 is CASSRTGLSGIQYF. In DNA, the CDR3 is TGTGCCAGCAGCAGGACAGGGTTGAGTGGCATTCAGTACTTC.

This clonotype showed up many times. This chain links TRBV20-1 with TRBJ2-1; 13 bases map to TRBD2. Germline CDR1 reads DFQATT; CDR2 reads SNEGSKA (reference sequence). V lost 4 bases and J lost 10; bases outside the gene matches: 7. This CDR3 has 14 residues. CDR3 sequence reads: CSAKGLAGSEEQFF. In nucleotides, the CDR3 is TGCAGTGCTAAGGGACTAGCGGGAAGTGAGGAGCAGTTCTTC.